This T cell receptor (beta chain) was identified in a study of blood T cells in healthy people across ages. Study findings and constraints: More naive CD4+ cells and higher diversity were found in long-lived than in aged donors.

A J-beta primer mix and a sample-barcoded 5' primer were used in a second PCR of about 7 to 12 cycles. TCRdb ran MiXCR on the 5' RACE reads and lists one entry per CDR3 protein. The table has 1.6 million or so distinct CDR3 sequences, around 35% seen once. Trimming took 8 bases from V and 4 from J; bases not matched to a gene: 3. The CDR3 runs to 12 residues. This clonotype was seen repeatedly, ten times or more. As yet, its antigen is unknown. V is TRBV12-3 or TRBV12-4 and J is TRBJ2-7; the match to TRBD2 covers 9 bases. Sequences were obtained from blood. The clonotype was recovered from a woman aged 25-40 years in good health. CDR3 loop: CASSSGRYEQYF. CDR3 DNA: TGTGCCAGCTCCAGCGGGAGGTACGAGCAGTACTTC.